Each of the 27 T cell receptor beta chains below was sequenced from the same sample in a study of blood T cell repertoires in COVID-19. Sequencing was performed with immunoSEQ multiplex PCR; in TCRdb, only in-frame clones are kept and a portion is missing. The table includes about 160,000 clones, about 87% detected once. Input material: peripheral blood. The receptors here all came from a woman in her sixties or seventies with COVID-19, enrolled during active disease.

V is TRBV7-2 and J is TRBJ2-1; 13 nucleotides agree with TRBD2. CDR3 length equals 14 residues. The V gene end was trimmed by 7 bases and the J gene end by 7 bases; junction bases not matched to a gene: 4. Per germline, CDR1 SGHTA and CDR2 FQGNSA. CDR3 sequence (DNA): TGTGCCAGCAAACTAGCGGGGGGGCCTAATGAGCAGTTCTTC. Translation: CASKLAGGPNEQFF.

The chain combines TRBV2 with TRBJ1-1; the D gene is possibly TRBD1 (5 bases). Germline V CDR1 and CDR2: SNHLY, FYNNEI. Trimming left V 1 base short and J 1 base short, with 13 bases between. This CDR3 is 16 amino acids long. The CDR3 sequence: CASSEGGGPRNTEAFF. DNA of the CDR3: TGTGCCAGCAGTGAAGGCGGGGGACCTCGGAACACTGAAGCTTTCTTT. Drawing the rest from reference TRBV2 and TRBJ1-1, the complete variable domain is EPEVTQTPSHQVTQMGQEVILRCVPISNHLYFYWYRQILGQKVEFLVSFYNNEISEKSEIFDDQFSVERPDGSNFTLKIRSTKLEDSAMYFCASSEGGGPRNTEAFFGQGTRLTVV.

The rearrangement links TRBV28 to TRBJ1-1, with D tentatively TRBD1 (6 bases). CDR3 length: 13 residues. Trimming stripped 7 bases from V and 1 base from J, with 10 bases between. Germline V gene data show CDR1 as MDHEN and CDR2 as SYDVKM. Here the CDR3 DNA reads TGTGCCAGCACCATACAGGGGAACACTGAAGCTTTCTTT. It translates to CASTIQGNTEAFF.

This clone was recorded only once. The gene calls are TRBV7-8 and TRBJ1-2; D uncertain. With 1 base removed from V and 2 bases from J, the gap between germline ends came to 8 bases. This CDR3 is 14 amino acids long. Germline V gene data show CDR1 as SGHVS and CDR2 as FQNEAQ. The CDR3 is CASSLESRNYGYTF. The CDR3 DNA reads as TGTGCCAGCAGCTTAGAGTCCCGGAACTATGGCTACACCTTC.

The chain joins TRBV10-2 to TRBJ2-3; D is perhaps TRBD1 (6 bases). From germline, CDR1 is WSHSY and CDR2 SAAADI. V was pared by 1 base and J by 1 base, with 9 bases between. The CDR3 is 15 amino acids. For the CDR3, the DNA is TGCGCCAGCAGTGAGTGGGGGCGAGGCACAGATACGCAGTATTTT. This codes for CASSEWGRGTDTQYF.

The rearrangement uses TRBV18 and TRBJ1-4, with TRBD1 matching 10 bases. The germline V gene has CDR1 KGHSH and CDR2 LQKENI. The CDR3 spans 17 residues. The trim removed 3 bases at V and 2 bases at J, leaving 6 bases unmatched. This chain's CDR3 is CASSPMDRGNTNEKLFF. The CDR3 coding sequence is TGTGCCAGCTCACCGATGGACAGGGGGAATACTAATGAAAAACTGTTTTTT.

The chain combines TRBV21-1 with TRBJ2-2; the table's TRBD2 call for D was not verified on the DNA. TRBV21-1 is a listed pseudogene. CDR3 length equals 19 residues. DNA of the CDR3: TGTGCCAGCAGCAAGCCGCAGACGCGGGGGGCCTCGAACACCGGGGAGCTGTTTTTT. Amino acid sequence: CASSKPQTRGASNTGELFF.

The chain carries TRBV4-1 and TRBJ2-3; 11 bases fit TRBD2. From germline, CDR1 is MGHRA and CDR2 YSYEKL. The trim removed 1 base at V and 0 bases at J, leaving 9 bases unmatched. This CDR3 contains 19 residues. CDR3 DNA: TGCGCCAGCAGCCAAGGGGCTAGCGGGGGGCCCGGAAGCACAGATACGCAGTATTTT. Protein product: CASSQGASGGPGSTDTQYF.

V and J are TRBV27 and TRBJ2-2; D remains unclear. The CDR3 is 15 residues long. Trimming took 5 bases from V and 0 from J, leaving 10 bases between them. Per the germline V gene, CDR1 is MNHEY and CDR2 is SMNVEV (reference sequence). The CDR3 bases are TGTGCCAGCAGTGTACGGGTTCCGAACACCGGGGAGCTGTTTTTT. The encoded protein is CASSVRVPNTGELFF.

This clone was seen ten or more times. This chain connects TRBV2 to TRBJ2-3; D gene unclear. Germline V gene lookup returns CDR1 SNHLY and CDR2 FYNNEI. V dropped 4 bases and J dropped 4 bases, with 3 bases sitting between them. The CDR3 is 11 residues long. The CDR3 loop is CASSAADTQYF. CDR3 DNA sequence: TGTGCCAGCAGTGCGGCAGATACGCAGTATTTT.

CDR3 in amino acids: CASSLSGTDPYEQYF. CDR3 sequence (DNA): TGTGCCAGCAGTTTATCCGGGACAGACCCCTACGAGCAGTACTTC. The V and J genes are TRBV28 and TRBJ2-7, with 7 bases lining up with TRBD1. This CDR3 is built from 15 residues. The germline gives CDR1 MDHEN, CDR2 SYDVKM. The junction had 5 bases not matched to a gene; V was cut back by 1 base and J by 2 bases.

The V call is TRBV6-1, the J call TRBJ2-4; TRBD1 matches 7 bases. CDR3 length equals 17 residues. Germline V gene data show CDR1 as MNHNS and CDR2 as SASEGT. The ends lost 3 bases at V and 2 bases at J; junction bases unmatched: 10. This chain's CDR3 is CASSDATGIATKNIQYF. In nucleotides, the CDR3 is TGTGCCAGCAGTGACGCGACAGGGATCGCAACCAAAAACATTCAGTACTTC.

A few counts support this clone. The chain couples TRBV5-6 to TRBJ1-4, with D unclear. The CDR3 contains 12 residues. Trimming stripped 5 bases from V and 4 bases from J, with 6 bases between. Looked up from germline, CDR1 is SGHDT and CDR2 is YYEEEE. CDR3 in DNA: TGTGCCAGCAGTAGTCTTAATGAAAAACTGTTTTTT. Amino acid sequence: CASSSLNEKLFF.

This rearrangement joins TRBV4-1 to TRBJ2-7; D ambiguous. The CDR3 loop spans 16 amino acids. The V gene's germline CDR1 is MGHRA and CDR2 YSYEKL. V was pared by 0 bases and J by 0 bases, with 12 bases between. In DNA form, the CDR3 reads TGCGCCAGCAGCCAAGAGCCGACACTCGGCTCCTACGAGCAGTACTTC. This codes for CASSQEPTLGSYEQYF.

J is TRBJ1-3 and V is TRBV18; 7 bases are a match to TRBD1. This CDR3 is 15 amino acids long. Germline lookup yields CDR1 KGHSH and CDR2 LQKENI. The trim removed 4 bases at V and 1 base at J, leaving 4 bases unmatched. The CDR3 region is CASSQGQQSGNTIYF. CDR3 DNA: TGTGCCAGCTCACAGGGACAGCAGTCTGGAAACACCATATATTTT.

The chain links TRBV24-1 to TRBJ1-5; 8 nucleotides match TRBD1. Germline values: CDR1 KGHDR, CDR2 SFDVKD. The V segment lost 3 bases and the J segment 4 bases; nucleotides outside the gene matches: 7. The CDR3 contains 16 residues. Here the CDR3 DNA reads TGTGCCACCAGTGATCCTCGGGACAGGTCTAATCAGCCCCAGCATTTT. Translation: CATSDPRDRSNQPQHF.

The rearrangement joins TRBV27 to TRBJ2-7, with TRBD1 identical over 8 bases. Per the germline V gene, CDR1 is MNHEY and CDR2 is SMNVEV (reference sequence). V was pared by 1 base and J by 4 bases, with 12 bases of the junction left unmatched. This CDR3 has 17 residues. CDR3 loop: CASSLYLPGQVAYEQYF. The CDR3, as DNA: TGTGCCAGCAGTTTATATCTCCCGGGACAGGTTGCTTACGAGCAGTACTTC.

This clone was seen repeatedly, ten times or more. The chain has TRBV18 and TRBJ2-3; 8 bases fit TRBD1. The CDR3 has 15 residues. Germline V gives CDR1 KGHSH, CDR2 LQKENI. After removal of 0 bases from V and 5 bases from J, the junction contained 4 bases not matched to a gene. The CDR3 spells CASSPPEQGGDTQYF. The CDR3 DNA reads TGTGCCAGCTCACCACCTGAACAGGGGGGAGATACGCAGTATTTT. Supplemented by reference TRBV18 and TRBJ2-3, the full variable domain reads NAGVMQNPRHLVRRRGQEARLRCSPMKGHSHVYWYRQLPEEGLKFMVYLQKENIIDESGMPKERFSAEFPKEGPSILRIQQVVRGDSAAYFCASSPPEQGGDTQYFGPGTRLTVL.

The chain is built from TRBV2 and TRBJ1-6; 8 nucleotides align to TRBD1. The germline V gene has CDR1 SNHLY and CDR2 FYNNEI. After removal of 6 bases from V and 9 bases from J, the junction contained 10 bases not matched to a gene. This CDR3 spans 15 amino acids. The CDR3 spells CASRETGQASSPLHF. The DNA of the CDR3 is TGTGCCAGCAGGGAGACGGGACAGGCGTCTTCACCCCTCCACTTT.

The chain recombines TRBV5-1 with TRBJ2-1, with TRBD1 matching 10 bases. Germline trimming cut 4 bases from V and 4 bases from J; bases unmatched to any gene: 5. This CDR3 has 15 amino acids. Looked up from germline, CDR1 is SGHRS and CDR2 is YFSETQ. The CDR3 reads CASSPGQGLYNEQFF. The CDR3 DNA reads TGCGCCAGCAGCCCGGGACAGGGGCTTTACAATGAGCAGTTCTTC.

The CDR3 spells CATSRDGTLLNEQFF. CDR3 coding DNA: TGTGCCACCAGCAGAGATGGGACTTTGTTGAATGAGCAGTTCTTC. The J gene is TRBJ2-1, the V gene TRBV15; a possible D gene is TRBD2 (6 bases). There are 15 residues in the CDR3. V was trimmed by 0 bases and J by 7 bases, leaving 13 bases between them. Germline V gives CDR1 LNHNV, CDR2 YYDKDF (reference sequence).

This chain links TRBV5-1 with TRBJ1-4; possible D gene TRBD1, 5 bases. The germline V gene has CDR1 SGHRS and CDR2 YFSETQ. The CDR3 is 14 residues long. V was pared by 3 bases and J by 2 bases, with 8 bases between. CDR3 residues: CASSSAGTNEKLFF. Here the CDR3 DNA reads TGCGCCAGCAGCTCCGCAGGGACTAATGAAAAACTGTTTTTT. The variable domain in full, completed from reference TRBV5-1 and TRBJ1-4, reads KAGVTQTPRYLIKTRGQQVTLSCSPISGHRSVSWYQQTPGQGLQFLFEYFSETQRNKGNFPGRFSGRQFSNSRSEMNVSTLELGDSALYLCASSSAGTNEKLFFGSGTQLSVL.

V gene TRBV6-6 combines with J gene TRBJ1-4, with TRBD1 identical over 7 bases. V was pared by 6 bases and J by 5 bases, with 9 bases of the junction left unmatched. CDR1 MNHNY and CDR2 SVGAGI come from the germline V gene (reference sequence). The CDR3 consists of 15 residues. CDR3 sequence (DNA): TGTGCCAGCAGCTATACAGGGGCTCAGAATGAAAAACTGTTTTTT. Residues: CASSYTGAQNEKLFF.

The chain combines TRBV18 with TRBJ1-2; 9 nucleotides agree with TRBD1. The CDR3 is 15 amino acids. Losses at the gene ends were 3 bases for V and 3 bases for J; bases not matched to a gene: 5. CDR1 and CDR2 (germline): KGHSH, LQKENI. This chain's CDR3 is CASSPLGTGYYGYTF. The CDR3 DNA reads as TGTGCCAGCTCACCCCTCGGGACAGGGTACTATGGCTACACCTTC.

The rearrangement joins TRBV11-2 to TRBJ2-1, with 12 bases aligning to TRBD2. The CDR3 loop spans 17 amino acids. V lost 4 bases, J lost 6 bases, and 10 bases stayed unmatched. CDR1 and CDR2 (germline): SGHAT, FQNNGV. The chain's CDR3 is CASSSTSGGPLSNEQFF. CDR3 bases: TGTGCCAGCAGCTCGACTAGCGGGGGACCTCTTTCCAATGAGCAGTTCTTC.

The chain combines TRBV3-1 (or the pseudogene TRBV3-2) with TRBJ1-1; 8 nucleotides agree with TRBD1. CDR1 LGHDT and CDR2 YNNKEL come from the germline V gene (reference sequence). The CDR3 totals 16 residues. J gave up 4 bases and V 3 bases, and 10 bases lay outside the gene matches. CDR3 bases: TGTGCCAGCAGCCAGACCCGGACAGGGACGGGCACTGAAGCTTTCTTT. This codes for CASSQTRTGTGTEAFF.

This clone was seen just once. J is TRBJ1-3 and V is TRBV18; D remains ambiguous. V lost 2 bases, J lost 0 bases, and 17 bases lay in between. The length of the CDR3 is 18 residues. Germline V gene data show CDR1 as KGHSH and CDR2 as LQKENI. CDR3 loop: CASSPKSGQRGSGNTIYF. DNA for the CDR3: TGTGCCAGCTCACCAAAAAGTGGCCAAAGAGGCTCTGGAAACACCATATATTTT. Looking up the rest from reference TRBV18 and TRBJ1-3 gives the full variable domain: NAGVMQNPRHLVRRRGQEARLRCSPMKGHSHVYWYRQLPEEGLKFMVYLQKENIIDESGMPKERFSAEFPKEGPSILRIQQVVRGDSAAYFCASSPKSGQRGSGNTIYFGEGSWLTVV.